These T cell receptor beta chains were read from a single sample in a study of blood T cell repertoires in COVID-19. This table comes from immunoSEQ multiplex PCR, and its TCRdb copy is limited to in-frame clones, with some not included. The sample holds tens of thousands of clones, more than 80% seen once. Sequenced sample: peripheral blood. These receptors came from a woman in her seventies with acute or convalescent COVID-19. The CDR3 runs from the conserved cysteine through the conserved F or W. A D gene is named only where the DNA matches it firmly.

TRBV19	TRBD1	TRBJ2-1	TGTGCCAGTAGTATAGATGGGACAGGGAGCTCCTACAATGAGCAGTTCTTC	CASSIDGTGSSYNEQFF
TRBV6-2/TRBV6-3	TRBD1	TRBJ2-7	TGTGCCAGCAGTTACTCCCGGGACAGGGTCGGCTACGAGCAGTACTTC	CASSYSRDRVGYEQYF
TRBV9	NA	TRBJ2-1	TGTGCCAGCAGCGTAAGGGGAAAGGGAGGTGGAAATGAGCAGTTCTTC	CASSVRGKGGGNEQFF
TRBV7-3	TRBD2	TRBJ2-7	TGTGCCAGCAGCCGAAGTGCGGGAGGGTTCCACGAGCAGTACTTC	CASSRSAGGFHEQYF
TRBV11-3	TRBD2	TRBJ2-1	TGTGCCAGCAGTAAGCGGGGGGGCGTTGTAAATGAGCAGTTCTTC	CASSKRGGVVNEQFF
TRBV28	NA	TRBJ2-1	TGTGCCAGCAGGCTTCTCGCGGGGGCCAACTACAATGAGCAGTTCTTC	CASRLLAGANYNEQFF
TRBV7-3	TRBD1	TRBJ2-5	TGTGCCAGCAGCTTAAGGTCGACGAGGGGGCGTCGAGAGACCCAGTACTTC	CASSLRSTRGRRETQYF
TRBV5-1	TRBD2	TRBJ2-1	TGCGCCAGCAGCTTGTCTAGCGGGGGCAACAATGAGCAGTTCTTC	CASSLSSGGNNEQFF
TRBV4-1	TRBD1	TRBJ1-4	TGCGCCAGCAGCCAAGTGTCGGCAGGGGGCAATGAAAAACTGTTTTTT	CASSQVSAGGNEKLFF
TRBV6-5	NA	TRBJ2-7	TGTGCCAGCAGGCAAAACCCCGGGATAACCTACGAGCAGTACTTC	CASRQNPGITYEQYF
TRBV7-2	NA	TRBJ1-3	TGTGCCAGCAGGCCGACAGCCTCTGGAAACACCATATATTTT	CASRPTASGNTIYF
TRBV11-1	NA	TRBJ2-7	TGTGCCAGCAGCTTTAGCAGCCTGGTGGGCGAGCAGTACTTC	CASSFSSLVGEQYF
TRBV12-5	TRBD1	TRBJ1-6	TGTGCTAGTGGGAGGGACAGCCATCGGGCACCCCTCCACTTT	CASGRDSHRAPLHF
TRBV14	NA	TRBJ1-2	TGTGCCAGCAGCCAAGACATGCGGTCCTATGGCTACACCTTC	CASSQDMRSYGYTF
TRBV7-3	NA	TRBJ1-5	TGTGCCAGCAGCCCGTCGTGGGGCAGGGTGGGAAATCAGCCCCAGCATTTT	CASSPSWGRVGNQPQHF
TRBV7-6	TRBD2	TRBJ2-3	TGTGCCAGCAGCTCCCGGGCCCATGGGGCGGGGGTATCAGATACGCAGTATTTT	CASSSRAHGAGVSDTQYF
TRBV6-5	TRBD1	TRBJ2-7	TGTGCCAGCAGTCCCGGGACAGGGGCTAGGTCGGCGTACTTC	CASSPGTGARSAYF
TRBV7-3	TRBD1	TRBJ1-2	TGTGCCAGCAGCCTAACGATAGGGGGCCCCGAGGAGTCTGGCTACACCTTC	CASSLTIGGPEESGYTF
TRBV25-1	NA	TRBJ1-2	TGTGCCAGCAGTGATCGCAGGGCTAACTATGGCTACACCTTC	CASSDRRANYGYTF
TRBV7-3	NA	TRBJ2-1	TGTGCCAGCAGCTCGGACAACTCCTACAATGAGCAGTTCTTC	CASSSDNSYNEQFF
TRBV6-5	NA	TRBJ2-1	TGTGCCAGCAGTTCCGGGACATACTACAATGAGCAGTTCTTC	CASSSGTYYNEQFF
TRBV3-1/TRBV3-2	NA	TRBJ1-2	TGTGCCAGCAGCCATTCAGAGGGCCTCTATGGCTACACCTTC	CASSHSEGLYGYTF
TRBV24-1	NA	TRBJ2-1	TGTGCCACCAGTGATTTAACAGGGAGGGGGTCCAATGAGCAGTTCTTC	CATSDLTGRGSNEQFF